Presented here are 20 T cell receptor beta chains from one specimen sequenced in a study of identical twins. TCRdb used MiXCR to reprocess the 5' RACE reads, holding one entry per CDR3 protein. The sample records hundreds of thousands of distinct CDR3 sequences, around 21% being singletons. The same specimen was also included in a second study, on T cells expressing NK-cell markers.

The sequenced material came from PBMCs. The source of these receptors is a woman between 18 and 29 years old in good health.

The V gene is TRBV15, the J gene TRBJ1-1; 10 bases agree with TRBD1. With 1 base clipped from V and 0 bases from J, the junction kept 17 bases outside the gene matches. Germline assignment: CDR1 LNHNV and CDR2 YYDKDF (reference sequence). The CDR3 has 21 amino acids. CDR3 protein: CATSRARGQGRRMGLNTEAFF. In DNA form, the CDR3 reads TGTGCCACCAGCAGAGCAAGGGGACAGGGGCGTCGAATGGGGCTGAACACTGAAGCTTTCTTT.

This clonotype turned up a few times. The V gene is TRBV12-3 or TRBV12-4, the J gene TRBJ1-1; maybe TRBD1 (6 bases). The germline V and J ends were trimmed by 5 bases and 12 bases, with 16 bases remaining between them. The CDR3 consists of 12 residues. The CDR3 loop is CASSLSGVRPFF. The CDR3 DNA sequence: TGTGCCAGCAGTCTTTCAGGGGTGAGGCCTTTCTTT.

This clonotype has at least ten counts. V is TRBV20-1 and J is TRBJ2-7; D is possibly TRBD1 (6 bases). The CDR3 is 16 residues long. Germline loops: CDR1 DFQATT, CDR2 SNEGSKA (reference sequence). V lost 6 bases, J lost 2 bases, and 23 bases lay in between. The CDR3 spells CSARFEGDTRPYEQYF. DNA of the CDR3: TGCAGTGCCAGATTTGAGGGGGACACCAGACCCTACGAGCAGTACTTC.

This clonotype was picked up many times. The V and J genes are TRBV6-2 or TRBV6-3 and TRBJ2-7; 12 bases match TRBD2. This CDR3 region has 15 residues. Losses at the gene ends were 5 bases for V and 4 bases for J; bases not matched to a gene: 6. The germline V gene has CDR1 MNHEY and CDR2 SVGEGT. The CDR3 here is CASSPRLAGEYEQYF. CDR3 nucleotide sequence: TGTGCCAGCAGTCCCCGACTAGCGGGAGAGTACGAGCAGTACTTC.

In DNA, the CDR3 is TGTGCCAGCAGCTTGTGGGGGCTGGAGCAGTACTTC. Residues: CASSLWGLEQYF. This rearrangement joins TRBV7-2 to TRBJ2-7, with D possibly being TRBD1 (6 bases). The CDR3 extends over 12 amino acids. The germline V and J ends were trimmed by 3 bases and 7 bases, with 10 bases remaining between them. In germline, CDR1 is SGHTA, CDR2 FQGNSA.

The table lists this clonotype with many counts. The rearrangement joins TRBV20-1 to TRBJ2-1; TRBD2 matches at 13 bases. Per the germline V gene, CDR1 is DFQATT and CDR2 is SNEGSKA (reference sequence). The V gene end was trimmed by 6 bases and the J gene end by 10 bases; junction bases not matched to a gene: 15. The CDR3 extends over 16 amino acids. In DNA, the CDR3 is TGCAGTGCGTCAGCCCAAGGACTAGCGGGAGTAGGCGAGCAGTTCTTC. Encoded protein: CSASAQGLAGVGEQFF.

The rearrangement joins TRBV10-1 to TRBJ1-1; 8 bases match TRBD1. The CDR3 is 15 amino acids. The trim removed 6 bases at V and 8 bases at J, leaving 14 bases unmatched. The germline gives CDR1 WNHNN, CDR2 SYGVQD (reference sequence). In nucleotides, the CDR3 is TGCGCCAGCAGCACTCAGGGGGCGACTATGATGGAAGCTTTCTTT. This codes for CASSTQGATMMEAFF.

The genes are TRBV5-1 and TRBJ1-1, with 10 bases lining up with TRBD1. V lost 4 bases to trimming and J lost 11 bases; unmatched junction nucleotides: 5. The CDR3 contains 12 residues. Germline V CDR1 and CDR2: SGHRS, YFSETQ. DNA for the CDR3: TGCGCCAGCAGCCCGACAGGGGGCTTGGCTTTCTTT. Translation gives CASSPTGGLAFF. Variable domain in full (rest from reference TRBV5-1 and TRBJ1-1): KAGVTQTPRYLIKTRGQQVTLSCSPISGHRSVSWYQQTPGQGLQFLFEYFSETQRNKGNFPGRFSGRQFSNSRSEMNVSTLELGDSALYLCASSPTGGLAFFGQGTRLTVV.

The genes are TRBV4-1 and TRBJ1-5; the D is unclear. Germline CDR1 is MGHRA and CDR2 is YSYEKL. There are 16 residues in the CDR3. The V end was cut by 0 bases, the J end by 3 bases, with 12 bases between. This chain's CDR3 is CASSQDVPGPNQPQHF. The CDR3 DNA is TGCGCCAGCAGCCAAGATGTGCCAGGCCCCAATCAGCCCCAGCATTTT.

This clonotype was found a few times. The V gene is TRBV18, the J gene TRBJ1-1; D might be TRBD1 (6 bases). Trimming stripped 3 bases from V and 4 bases from J, with 18 bases between. This CDR3 comprises 16 residues. Germline assignment: CDR1 KGHSH and CDR2 LQKENI. Here the CDR3 reads CASSPTAGDKGTEAFF. The CDR3 coding sequence is TGTGCCAGCTCACCGACGGCAGGGGATAAAGGCACTGAAGCTTTCTTT.

CDR3 loop: CASSPFLAGGREQYF. CDR3 coding DNA: TGTGCCAGCAGTCCCTTCCTAGCGGGAGGGCGCGAGCAGTACTTC. This sequence joins TRBV6-1 and TRBJ2-7, with 12 bases lining up with TRBD2. In germline, CDR1 is MNHNS, CDR2 SASEGT. CDR3 size: 15 residues. Germline trimming cut 5 bases from V and 6 bases from J; bases unmatched to any gene: 8.

This clonotype was counted only a few times. The V gene is TRBV7-9, the J gene TRBJ1-1, with 7 positions matching TRBD1. The CDR3 contains 14 residues. CDR1 and CDR2 from the germline V gene are SEHNR and FQNEAQ (reference sequence). Trimming at V came to 3 bases and at J to 3 bases, leaving 4 bases not matched to a gene. CDR3 loop: CASSFRGKDTEAFF. Here the CDR3 DNA reads TGTGCCAGCAGCTTCAGGGGGAAGGACACTGAAGCTTTCTTT. The whole variable domain, remainder taken from reference TRBV7-9 and TRBJ1-1, is DTGVSQNPRHKITKRGQNVTFRCDPISEHNRLYWYRQTLGQGPEFLTYFQNEAQLEKSRLLSDRFSAERPKGSFSTLEIQRTEQGDSAMYLCASSFRGKDTEAFFGQGTRLTVV.

CDR3 loop: CASSRGTKVLNTEAFF. DNA for the CDR3: TGTGCCAGCAGCCGGGGGACGAAGGTTTTGAACACTGAAGCTTTCTTT. J is TRBJ1-1 and V is TRBV3-1, with D tentatively TRBD1 (5 bases). This CDR3 has 16 amino acids. The germline V gene encodes CDR1 LGHDT and CDR2 YNNKEL (reference sequence). V gave up 4 bases and J gave up 0 bases, with 15 bases separating them.

This clonotype occurred many times. The chain employs TRBV20-1 and TRBJ1-1; unclear D gene. The germline V and J ends were trimmed by 0 bases and 5 bases, with 7 bases remaining between them. Germline assignment: CDR1 DFQATT and CDR2 SNEGSKA (reference sequence). The CDR3 is 12 residues long. CDR3 bases: TGCAGTGCTAGAGAAGGATTTACTGAAGCTTTCTTT. It codes for CSAREGFTEAFF.

This chain connects TRBV6-5 to TRBJ2-3; 9 nucleotides align to TRBD2. CDR1 and CDR2 (germline): MNHEY, SVGAGI. The CDR3 is 17 residues long. Germline trimming cut 0 bases from V and 5 bases from J; bases unmatched to any gene: 9. CDR3 in amino acids: CASSYSILAGRGDTQYF. In nucleotides, the CDR3 is TGTGCCAGCAGTTACTCGATCCTAGCGGGAAGAGGAGATACGCAGTATTTT.

There are many counts of this clonotype. V usage is TRBV12-3 or TRBV12-4 and J usage is TRBJ2-3; D is undetermined. V lost 2 bases to trimming and J lost 4 bases, with 7 bases between them. The CDR3 totals 13 residues. The CDR3 DNA follows: TGTGCCAGCAGTTTAAGTAGACCAGATACGCAGTATTTT. It encodes CASSLSRPDTQYF.

The genes are TRBV6-1 and TRBJ2-2, with D perhaps TRBD1 (6 bases). The length of the CDR3 is 14 residues. Trimming cost V 5 bases and J 5 bases, with 12 bases left between them. Per the germline V gene, CDR1 is MNHNS and CDR2 is SASEGT. The CDR3: CASSRGTKTGELFF. The CDR3 nucleotides read TGTGCCAGCAGTCGAGGGACAAAGACCGGGGAGCTGTTTTTT.

J is TRBJ2-3 and V is TRBV7-9; D may be TRBD2 (5 bases). The V end was cut by 1 base, the J end by 5 bases, with 10 bases between. Germline-derived CDR1 and CDR2 are SEHNR and FQNEAQ (reference sequence). CDR3 length: 14 residues. CDR3 sequence (DNA): TGTGCCAGCAGCTTAGAAGGAGGTGGAGATACGCAGTATTTT. Encoded protein: CASSLEGGGDTQYF.

This chain uses TRBV20-1 with TRBJ2-2, with D hard to call. CDR1 and CDR2 from the germline V gene are DFQATT and SNEGSKA (reference sequence). CDR3 length equals 13 residues. CDR3 nucleotides: TGCCGAGTGGGTGGGCCGAACACCGGGGAGCTGTTTTTT. Its translation: CRVGGPNTGELFF.

The chain combines TRBV9 with TRBJ2-7; D gene uncertain. The V end lost 0 bases, the J end lost 0 bases, and 7 bases lay between the germline ends. Germline V gene data show CDR1 as SGDLS and CDR2 as YYNGEE. This CDR3 spans 14 amino acids. The CDR3 reads CASSVDVGSYEQYF. As DNA, the CDR3 is TGTGCCAGCAGCGTAGACGTTGGCTCCTACGAGCAGTACTTC.